This T cell receptor beta chain comes out of a study of molecular identifiers for immune sequencing clone quantification. This clonotype showed up just once. Compared with germline, one end of the junction differs, possibly owing to a read error. Germline CDR1 reads MDHEN; CDR2 reads SYDVKM. The CDR3 sequence is 16 residues long. TCRdb processed the PCR reads anew with MiXCR; each CDR3 protein has one entry. Found here are about 40,000 distinct CDR3 sequences, about a fifth of them singletons; the top ten hold roughly 7.3%. The rearrangement joins TRBV28 to TRBJ2-7, with 10 bases aligning to TRBD2. Sequenced sample: naive CD8+ T cells from blood, with Jurkat cell RNA spiked in. Subset of the sample: FACS-sorted CD8+CD4-CCR7+CD45RA+ naive T cells. This receptor was obtained from a human donor in good health. Some libraries in this study had Jurkat cell RNA spiked in. The CDR3 DNA follows: TGTACCAGCAGTTCCCTAGCGGGAGAGGACCCCTACGAGCAGTACTTC. It encodes CTSSSLAGEDPYEQYF.